These 27 T cell receptor beta chains share one sample of origin, sequenced in a study of cytomegalovirus exposure and HLA in healthy donors (dated by TCRdb to about 2017). The library relied on the immunoSEQ multiplex PCR assay. The multiplex PCR relied on a mix of 60 forward primers for TCR Vbeta segments and 13 reverse primers for TCR Jbeta segments. Imported from immuneACCESS, the table was reduced by TCRdb to in-frame sequences with V and J called. These copies leave out some clones; in studies compared against another copy, an unresolved V gene accounts for under half, and the cause of the remainder is not known. Counted in this sample were 100,000 to 150,000 clones; roughly four fifths of them appeared once. 13% of the sample lies in the top ten. Sequencing used PBMCs. These receptor sequences come from a woman aged 55-69 years in good health and CMV-seropositive.

This rearrangement joins TRBV6-1 to TRBJ2-5, with D perhaps matching TRBD1 (6 bases). This CDR3 is built from 12 residues. In germline, CDR1 is MNHNS, CDR2 SASEGT. V dropped 4 bases and J dropped 7 bases, with 10 bases sitting between them. CDR3 residues: CASSVQGRTQYF. CDR3 nucleotides: TGTGCCAGCAGTGTACAGGGTAGGACCCAGTACTTC.

This clone has only a few counts. The rearrangement uses TRBV27 and TRBJ1-2, with 10 nucleotides matching TRBD1. This CDR3 spans 15 amino acids. Looked up from germline, CDR1 is MNHEY and CDR2 is SMNVEV (reference sequence). With V trimmed by 4 bases and J by 4 bases, 6 bases remained unmatched. The CDR3 bases are TGTGCCAGCAGTTCCCGGGACAGGGGTGGCTATGGCTACACCTTC. Amino acids: CASSSRDRGGYGYTF.

This clone has a handful of counts. Other DNA sequences in this specimen translate into the identical CDR3. The chain carries TRBV6-5 and TRBJ2-1, with D perhaps matching TRBD2 (5 bases). Trimming took off 6 bases at V and 2 bases at J, with 14 bases between the two ends. The CDR3 is made up of 15 amino acids. Germline CDR1 MNHEY, CDR2 SVGAGI. CDR3 sequence: CASSPRTGAYNEQFF. The CDR3 nucleotides are TGTGCCAGCAGCCCCAGGACTGGGGCCTACAATGAGCAGTTCTTC.

The chain links TRBV4-1 to TRBJ1-1; 10 bases map to TRBD1. Trimming at V came to 0 bases and at J to 4 bases, leaving 5 bases not matched to a gene. The germline gives CDR1 MGHRA, CDR2 YSYEKL. The CDR3 length is 16 residues. The CDR3 nucleotides read TGCGCCAGCAGCCAAGATTCTTGGACAGGGGGCACTGAAGCTTTCTTT. Protein: CASSQDSWTGGTEAFF.

This clone has a handful of counts. This sequence joins TRBV18 and TRBJ1-2; 10 bases match TRBD1. This CDR3 is built from 15 residues. V was clipped by 4 bases and J by 6 bases; unmatched bases: 8. Germline V gives CDR1 KGHSH, CDR2 LQKENI. CDR3 DNA: TGTGCCAGCTCACTTCGACAGGGGGCGAGGGATGGCTACACCTTC. This sequence encodes CASSLRQGARDGYTF. The whole variable domain, filled in from reference TRBV18 and TRBJ1-2, reads NAGVMQNPRHLVRRRGQEARLRCSPMKGHSHVYWYRQLPEEGLKFMVYLQKENIIDESGMPKERFSAEFPKEGPSILRIQQVVRGDSAAYFCASSLRQGARDGYTFGSGTRLTVV.

This clone was detected only a few times. The chain combines TRBV29-1 with TRBJ2-3; tentative D call: TRBD1 (5 bases). With 3 bases removed from V and 0 bases from J, the gap between germline ends came to 7 bases. Germline V lookup: CDR1 SQVTM, CDR2 ANQGSEA. The length of the CDR3 is 13 residues. CDR3 region: CSVEWGSTDTQYF. DNA for the CDR3: TGCAGCGTTGAGTGGGGCAGCACAGATACGCAGTATTTT.

This clone was observed a handful of times. The chain links TRBV7-9 to TRBJ1-2; D gene ambiguous. The CDR3 has 15 amino acids. Germline CDR1 is SEHNR and CDR2 is FQNEAQ (reference sequence). Trimming left V 1 base short and J 8 bases short, with 17 bases between. In nucleotides, the CDR3 is TGTGCCAGCAGCTTAGAGGGATGGAGGTCGACAGGCTACACCTTC. This codes for CASSLEGWRSTGYTF.

The chain recombines TRBV6-5 with TRBJ2-7; D is perhaps TRBD2 (6 bases). Germline loops: CDR1 MNHEY, CDR2 SVGAGI. V was trimmed by 6 bases and J by 2 bases, leaving 11 bases between them. The CDR3 has 13 amino acids. CDR3 DNA sequence: TGTGCCAGCAGCCTAGCGCGTACCTACGAGCAGTACTTC. Residues: CASSLARTYEQYF.

A word on this clone: At one boundary the junction diverges from the germline segment, which might be a read error. This rearrangement joins TRBV7-9 to TRBJ2-7; D uncertain. The CDR3 runs 11 residues. The germline gives CDR1 SEHNR, CDR2 FQNEAQ (reference sequence). CDR3 amino acids: CSSSTMGEQYF. The CDR3 nucleotides are TGTTCCAGCTCCACTATGGGCGAGCAGTACTTC.

The chain employs TRBV6-6 and TRBJ2-3; D remains unclear. The CDR3 sequence is 15 residues long. Deletions cut 2 bases from V and 1 base from J, with 10 bases between. Germline values: CDR1 MNHNY, CDR2 SVGAGI (reference sequence). In nucleotides, the CDR3 is TGTGCCAGCAGTTACGAGGATGTACGCACAGATACGCAGTATTTT. Its translation is CASSYEDVRTDTQYF.

This chain links TRBV6-1 with TRBJ2-3, with 7 bases aligning to TRBD2. Germline CDR1 MNHNS, CDR2 SASEGT. After removal of 4 bases from V and 0 bases from J, the junction contained 1 base not matched to a gene. The CDR3 consists of 14 residues. In DNA, the CDR3 is TGTGCCAGCAGTGGGGGGGGGAGCACAGATACGCAGTATTTT. Protein: CASSGGGSTDTQYF.

The chain employs TRBV4-1 and TRBJ1-4; D gene uncertain. V was cut by 2 bases and J by 8 bases, with 9 bases left in between. Per the germline V gene, CDR1 is MGHRA and CDR2 is YSYEKL. This CDR3 spans 13 amino acids. The DNA for the CDR3 is TGCGCCAGCAGCCAATTCCTCGGGGAAAAACTGTTTTTT. Protein: CASSQFLGEKLFF.

In its sample, this clone was seen a few times. The CDR3 coding sequence is TGTGCCAGCAGCCCCGTAGAAAACTATGGCTACACCTTC. As protein: CASSPVENYGYTF. This chain uses TRBV6-1 with TRBJ1-2; D gene ambiguous. The CDR3 is 13 amino acids. The germline CDR1 and CDR2 sequences are MNHNS and SASEGT. Between the trimmed V and J ends, which lost 6 bases and 2 bases, there was a span of 10 bases.

The genes are TRBV5-1 and TRBJ2-1; 7 nucleotides align to TRBD2. The ends lost 1 base at V and 5 bases at J; junction bases unmatched: 9. Germline V CDR1 and CDR2: SGHRS, YFSETQ. CDR3 length: 16 amino acids. CDR3 in amino acids: CASSLNAGVRNNEQFF. CDR3 DNA: TGCGCCAGCAGCTTGAACGCGGGGGTGAGGAACAATGAGCAGTTCTTC.

This chain joins TRBV27 and TRBJ1-1; D may be TRBD1 (5 bases). Germline assignment: CDR1 MNHEY and CDR2 SMNVEV (reference sequence). The ends were cut back, 3 bases at V and 3 bases at J, with 11 bases in the middle. The CDR3 runs 14 residues. CDR3 coding DNA: TGTGCCAGCAGTTTTTCCGGGGGAGACACTGAAGCTTTCTTT. Translation gives CASSFSGGDTEAFF.

J is TRBJ2-1 and V is TRBV5-4; 9 bases are shared with TRBD2. CDR1 is SGHNT and CDR2 is YYREEE in the germline V gene (reference sequence). CDR3 size: 16 residues. V was pared by 1 base and J by 6 bases, with 8 bases of the junction left unmatched. The CDR3 here is CASSLTSGFIINEQFF. CDR3 coding DNA: TGTGCCAGCAGCTTGACTAGCGGGTTTATAATCAATGAGCAGTTCTTC.

J is TRBJ2-3 and V is TRBV5-5; tentatively, D is TRBD2 (5 bases). Per germline, CDR1 SGHKS and CDR2 YYEKEE (reference sequence). V gave up 4 bases and J gave up 0 bases, with 9 bases separating them. This CDR3 has 14 amino acids. The CDR3 nucleotides are TGTGCCAGCAGCCTCCGGACTAGCACAGATACGCAGTATTTT. As protein: CASSLRTSTDTQYF. The variable domain in full, with the rest retrieved from reference TRBV5-5 and TRBJ2-3, is DAGVTQSPTHLIKTRGQQVTLRCSPISGHKSVSWYQQVLGQGPQFIFQYYEKEERGRGNFPDRFSARQFPNYSSELNVNALLLGDSALYLCASSLRTSTDTQYFGPGTRLTVL.

This chain connects TRBV7-9 to TRBJ2-2, with unresolved D. V was clipped by 1 base and J by 7 bases, with 4 bases between them. CDR3 length: 12 amino acids. Germline V gives CDR1 SEHNR, CDR2 FQNEAQ (reference sequence). The CDR3 region has the DNA TGTGCCAGCAGCTTAGATCGCGGGGAGCTGTTTTTT. It translates to CASSLDRGELFF.

The chain carries TRBV5-8 and TRBJ2-4; D possibly corresponds to TRBD2 (6 bases). The CDR3 sequence is 17 residues long. Germline V gene data show CDR1 as SGHTS and CDR2 as YDEGEE. V was shortened by 5 bases and J by 0 bases, with 18 bases between the two germline ends. The CDR3 DNA follows: TGTGCCAGCAGGACGGGGGTTGTTGTCCTAGCCAAAAACATTCAGTACTTC. This encodes CASRTGVVVLAKNIQYF. The variable domain in full, completed from reference TRBV5-8 and TRBJ2-4, reads EAGVTQSPTHLIKTRGQQATLRCSPISGHTSVYWYQQALGLGLQFLLWYDEGEERNRGNFPPRFSGRQFPNYSSELNVNALELEDSALYLCASRTGVVVLAKNIQYFGAGTRLSVL.

The chain employs TRBV7-6 and TRBJ2-7, with no clear D. CDR1 and CDR2 from the germline V gene are SGHVS and FNYEAQ. This CDR3 has 14 amino acids. The V end lost 3 bases, the J end lost 3 bases, and 12 bases lay between the germline ends. The CDR3 DNA reads as TGTGCCAGCAGCTTGGGCTTACAGAACTACGAGCAGTACTTC. Its protein is CASSLGLQNYEQYF.

The genes are TRBV11-2 and TRBJ2-2; D uncertain. The germline V and J ends were trimmed by 2 bases and 2 bases, with 9 bases remaining between them. Germline V gives CDR1 SGHAT, CDR2 FQNNGV. The length of the CDR3 is 15 residues. CDR3 sequence: CASSLQRINTGELFF. The DNA of the CDR3 is TGTGCCAGCAGCTTACAGCGCATAAACACCGGGGAGCTGTTTTTT.

The chain is built from TRBV11-1 and TRBJ2-7, with a tentative D call TRBD1 (6 bases). Between the trimmed V and J ends, which lost 5 bases and 6 bases, there was a span of 11 bases. The CDR3 loop spans 12 amino acids. The germline gives CDR1 SGHAT, CDR2 FQDESV (reference sequence). CDR3 residues: CASSPRGREQYF. CDR3 coding DNA: TGTGCCAGCAGCCCCAGGGGTCGCGAGCAGTACTTC.

This clone was observed a handful of times. The chain uses TRBV7-8 and TRBJ1-2; the D gene is possibly TRBD1 (6 bases). Germline CDR1 is SGHVS and CDR2 is FQNEAQ. The CDR3 loop spans 14 amino acids. V was pared by 3 bases and J by 8 bases, with 16 bases between. The CDR3 is CASSLTRTGKGYTF. For the CDR3, the DNA is TGTGCCAGCAGCTTGACGAGAACAGGGAAAGGCTACACCTTC.

The chain links TRBV30 to TRBJ1-1; D is uncertain. This CDR3 comprises 11 residues. Germline V CDR1 and CDR2: GTSNPN, SVGIG (reference sequence). V lost 1 base and J lost 11, with 11 bases in between. CDR3 in amino acids: CAWSGGNWAFF. The CDR3 coding sequence is TGTGCCTGGAGTGGAGGGAATTGGGCTTTCTTT.

This rearrangement joins TRBV9 to TRBJ2-3, with TRBD1 matching over 9 bases. Germline V gene lookup returns CDR1 SGDLS and CDR2 YYNGEE. V lost 3 bases and J lost 0; bases outside the gene matches: 2. CDR3 length: 15 amino acids. CDR3 sequence: CASSAGQGSTDTQYF. The CDR3 nucleotides read TGTGCCAGCAGCGCCGGACAGGGGAGCACAGATACGCAGTATTTT.

The rearrangement links TRBV30 to TRBJ2-7; perhaps TRBD1 as D (6 bases). V was cut by 0 bases and J by 3 bases, with 21 bases left in between. The CDR3 is 17 residues long. CDR1 and CDR2 (germline): GTSNPN, SVGIG (reference sequence). In DNA, the CDR3 is TGTGCCTGGAGTGTAAGGAGGCGGACAGCCCTCCTCTACGAGCAGTACTTC. Its protein is CAWSVRRRTALLYEQYF.

This chain links TRBV4-3 with TRBJ2-2, with D perhaps TRBD1 (6 bases). V lost 3 bases and J lost 2, with 10 bases in between. CDR1 LGHNA and CDR2 YSLEER come from the germline V gene. The CDR3 loop spans 15 amino acids. CDR3 sequence (DNA): TGCGCCAGCAGCCATGAGACAGGAAACACCGGGGAGCTGTTTTTT. Residues: CASSHETGNTGELFF.